What follows describes a single T cell receptor (beta chain). This sample is part of a study of OX40 agonist ivuxolimab in advanced cancers. Overall study context: Every 2 weeks, ivuxolimab was infused into the patients intravenously at between 0.01 and 10 mg/kg.

Exclusion applied to patients with autoimmune disease history or systemic immunosuppression. Profiled with immunoSEQ multiplex PCR; TCRdb holds only in-frame clones, not every one. The data contain fewer than 75,000 clones, roughly 89% of them seen just once; the ten biggest clones take up more than 2.5%. The origin of this receptor is an adult with an advanced solid tumor such as melanoma, head and neck, liver or kidney cancer. The sequencing used CD4+ or CD8+ T cells sorted from blood, collected in a trial of the OX40 agonist ivuxolimab.

CDR3 in amino acids: CASSDPRLDNKETQYF. The DNA for the CDR3 is TGTGCCAGCAGTGACCCCAGACTAGATAATAAAGAGACCCAGTACTTC. The chain links TRBV25-1 to TRBJ2-5; D is possibly TRBD2 (6 bases). This CDR3 comprises 16 residues. Deletions cut 3 bases from V and 3 bases from J, with 17 bases between. Germline V gene lookup returns CDR1 MGHDK and CDR2 SYGVNS.